The rows below give T cell receptor beta chains drawn from one sample of a study of T cells in Graves' hyperthyroidism and ophthalmopathy. TCRdb redid the calling of the multiplex PCR reads with MiXCR, one entry per CDR3 protein. Seen here are 250,000 to 350,000 distinct CDR3 sequences, 15% to 20% observed once, and the top ten hold roughly 53%. The source material was blood. These receptors were obtained from a woman aged 55-69 years with Graves' ophthalmopathy. CDR3s include the opening cysteine and the closing phenylalanine or tryptophan. D genes are given only for firm matches. Size tells how often a clone was seen (once, few, many) or the class of an expanded clone, and some rows leave it out.

J gene: TRBJ2-5; V gene: TRBV4-3; clone size: -; D gene: TRBD1; CDR3 protein: CTSSQDRGLGETQYF; CDR3 DNA: TGCACCAGCAGCCAAGACAGGGGCTTGGGAGAGACCCAGTACTTC
J gene: TRBJ2-5; V gene: TRBV20-1; clone size: many; D gene: -; CDR3 protein: CSARDRRNQETQYF; CDR3 DNA: TGCAGTGCTAGAGATAGAAGGAACCAAGAGACCCAGTACTTC
J gene: TRBJ2-6; V gene: TRBV29-1; clone size: few; D gene: -; CDR3 protein: CSVEDPTEHSGANVLTF; CDR3 DNA: TGCAGCGTTGAAGATCCGACGGAGCACTCTGGGGCCAACGTCCTGACTTTC
J gene: TRBJ2-1; V gene: TRBV6-1; clone size: many; D gene: -; CDR3 protein: CASRNTGGDSYNEQFF; CDR3 DNA: TGTGCCAGCAGGAACACGGGTGGAGACTCCTACAATGAGCAGTTCTTC
J gene: TRBJ1-1; V gene: TRBV12-3/TRBV12-4; clone size: many; D gene: -; CDR3 protein: CASSLGDREGTEAFF; CDR3 DNA: TGTGCCAGCAGTTTAGGAGACCGGGAGGGCACTGAAGCTTTCTTT
J gene: TRBJ1-3; V gene: TRBV7-2; clone size: -; D gene: -; CDR3 protein: CASSLVPSSGNTIYF; CDR3 DNA: TGTGCCAGCAGCTTAGTTCCCAGCTCTGGAAACACCATATATTTT
J gene: TRBJ2-7; V gene: TRBV27; clone size: many; D gene: -; CDR3 protein: CASARGDRAYEQYF; CDR3 DNA: TGTGCCAGTGCCCGGGGGGACAGAGCCTACGAGCAGTACTTC
J gene: TRBJ1-6; V gene: TRBV20-1; clone size: -; D gene: TRBD1; CDR3 protein: CSARDPPRGQGSPLHF; CDR3 DNA: TGCAGTGCTAGAGATCCCCCCAGGGGGCAGGGTTCACCCCTCCACTTT
J gene: TRBJ1-2; V gene: TRBV24-1; clone size: many; D gene: -; CDR3 protein: CATSDRESSGYTF; CDR3 DNA: TGTGCCACCAGTGATAGGGAGAGCTCCGGCTACACCTTC
J gene: TRBJ2-6; V gene: TRBV7-3; clone size: few; D gene: -; CDR3 protein: CASSQGQSGANVLTF; CDR3 DNA: TGTGCCAGCAGCCAGGGACAAAGTGGGGCCAACGTCCTGACTTTC
J gene: TRBJ1-1; V gene: TRBV5-6; clone size: few; D gene: -; CDR3 protein: CASSLQRYTEAFF; CDR3 DNA: TGTGCCAGCAGCTTGCAGCGTTACACTGAAGCTTTCTTT
J gene: TRBJ2-3; V gene: TRBV28; clone size: -; D gene: TRBD2; CDR3 protein: CASRLFSGTSGRSTDTQYF; CDR3 DNA: TGTGCCAGCCGTTTATTCTCGGGGACTAGCGGGAGGAGCACAGATACGCAGTATTTT
J gene: TRBJ1-5; V gene: TRBV19; clone size: -; D gene: -; CDR3 protein: CASSIGFQWDQPQHF; CDR3 DNA: TGTGCCAGTAGTATAGGGTTCCAGTGGGATCAGCCCCAGCATTTT
J gene: TRBJ2-2; V gene: TRBV29-1; clone size: -; D gene: -; CDR3 protein: CSVKGGPNTGELFF; CDR3 DNA: TGCAGCGTCAAAGGGGGGCCGAACACCGGGGAGCTGTTTTTT
J gene: TRBJ1-6; V gene: TRBV19; clone size: -; D gene: -; CDR3 protein: CASSITAYGSPLHF; CDR3 DNA: TGTGCCAGTAGTATTACAGCTTATGGTTCACCCCTCCACTTT
J gene: TRBJ1-2; V gene: TRBV7-3; clone size: many; D gene: -; CDR3 protein: CASSLSPGRGDYGYTF; CDR3 DNA: TGTGCCAGCAGCTTATCACCGGGCAGAGGCGACTATGGCTACACCTTC
J gene: TRBJ2-5; V gene: TRBV3-1; clone size: -; D gene: -; CDR3 protein: CASSQRARGVEYF; CDR3 DNA: TGTGCCAGCAGCCAAAGGGCGAGGGGCGTAGAGTACTTC
J gene: TRBJ2-3; V gene: TRBV24-1; clone size: few; D gene: -; CDR3 protein: CATSDGPGASTDTQYF; CDR3 DNA: TGTGCCACCAGTGATGGACCCGGTGCTAGCACAGATACGCAGTATTTT
J gene: TRBJ2-1; V gene: TRBV28; clone size: -; D gene: TRBD1; CDR3 protein: CASSLLGTGHEQFF; CDR3 DNA: TGTGCCAGCAGTTTATTGGGGACAGGGCATGAGCAGTTCTTC
J gene: TRBJ2-1; V gene: TRBV4-3; clone size: many; D gene: -; CDR3 protein: CASRGGRDNEQFF; CDR3 DNA: TGCGCCAGCAGAGGGGGGCGGGACAATGAGCAGTTCTTC
J gene: TRBJ2-2; V gene: TRBV2; clone size: many; D gene: -; CDR3 protein: CASTRRANTGELFF; CDR3 DNA: TGTGCCAGCACTCGACGGGCGAACACCGGGGAGCTGTTTTTT
J gene: TRBJ1-5; V gene: TRBV2; clone size: many; D gene: -; CDR3 protein: CASSRLTRAELSNQPQHF; CDR3 DNA: TGTGCCAGCAGTCGACTAACAAGGGCGGAGTTAAGCAATCAGCCCCAGCATTTT
J gene: TRBJ1-2; V gene: TRBV4-1; clone size: -; D gene: -; CDR3 protein: CASSQAQGSWNGYTF; CDR3 DNA: TGCGCCAGCAGCCAAGCACAGGGTTCGTGGAATGGCTACACCTTC
J gene: TRBJ1-4; V gene: TRBV18; clone size: few; D gene: -; CDR3 protein: CASSPNTISTNEKLFF; CDR3 DNA: TGTGCCAGCTCACCAAACACCATCTCAACTAATGAAAAACTGTTTTTT
J gene: TRBJ2-3; V gene: TRBV12-3/TRBV12-4; clone size: many; D gene: TRBD2; CDR3 protein: CASSKDLAGGRDTQYF; CDR3 DNA: TGTGCCAGCAGTAAAGATTTAGCGGGAGGGCGAGATACGCAGTATTTT
J gene: TRBJ1-1; V gene: TRBV9; clone size: many; D gene: TRBD1; CDR3 protein: CARGGWGTEAFF; CDR3 DNA: TGTGCCAGAGGGGGCTGGGGCACTGAAGCTTTCTTT
J gene: TRBJ1-1; V gene: TRBV20-1; clone size: many; D gene: -; CDR3 protein: CSANLGNGPTEAFF; CDR3 DNA: TGCAGTGCTAACTTAGGCAACGGGCCCACTGAAGCTTTCTTT
J gene: TRBJ2-7; V gene: TRBV11-2; clone size: -; D gene: TRBD2; CDR3 protein: CASTLGAGGPLEQYF; CDR3 DNA: TGTGCCAGCACCTTGGGGGCGGGAGGGCCCCTCGAGCAGTACTTC
J gene: TRBJ2-6; V gene: TRBV20-1; clone size: -; D gene: -; CDR3 protein: CSAKASSGANVLTF; CDR3 DNA: TGCAGTGCTAAAGCTAGCTCTGGGGCCAACGTCCTGACTTTC
J gene: TRBJ1-3; V gene: TRBV10-3; clone size: -; D gene: -; CDR3 protein: CAISEFTGNTIYF; CDR3 DNA: TGTGCCATCAGTGAGTTTACGGGAAACACCATATATTTT
J gene: TRBJ1-4; V gene: TRBV28; clone size: many; D gene: -; CDR3 protein: CASRPGLTFNEKLFF; CDR3 DNA: TGTGCCAGCAGACCCGGCCTTACCTTTAATGAAAAACTGTTTTTT
J gene: TRBJ2-5; V gene: TRBV19; clone size: many; D gene: -; CDR3 protein: CASSMWGRETQYF; CDR3 DNA: TGTGCCAGTAGTATGTGGGGAAGGGAGACCCAGTACTTC
J gene: TRBJ2-1; V gene: TRBV11-3; clone size: -; D gene: -; CDR3 protein: CASSLTVTARYEQFF; CDR3 DNA: TGTGCCAGCAGCTTAACTGTGACGGCGCGCTACGAGCAGTTCTTC
J gene: TRBJ1-1; V gene: TRBV7-2; clone size: many; D gene: -; CDR3 protein: CASSLRARMNTEAFF; CDR3 DNA: TGTGCCAGCAGCTTGAGGGCGCGTATGAACACTGAAGCTTTCTTT
J gene: TRBJ2-7; V gene: TRBV27; clone size: -; D gene: -; CDR3 protein: CASSPGYERKGEQYF; CDR3 DNA: TGTGCCAGCAGTCCAGGGTACGAAAGAAAAGGCGAGCAGTACTTC
J gene: TRBJ2-1; V gene: TRBV4-1; clone size: few; D gene: -; CDR3 protein: CASSQPTASSYNEQFF; CDR3 DNA: TGCGCCAGCAGCCAACCGACAGCGAGCTCCTACAATGAGCAGTTCTTC
J gene: TRBJ2-3; V gene: TRBV20-1; clone size: many; D gene: TRBD2; CDR3 protein: CSARASGTRTDTQYF; CDR3 DNA: TGCAGTGCTAGAGCCTCCGGGACTAGGACAGATACGCAGTATTTT
J gene: TRBJ2-2; V gene: TRBV5-6; clone size: many; D gene: TRBD1; CDR3 protein: CASSGDRENTGELFF; CDR3 DNA: TGTGCCAGCAGCGGGGACAGGGAGAACACCGGGGAGCTGTTTTTT
J gene: TRBJ2-7; V gene: TRBV6-2/TRBV6-3; clone size: few; D gene: -; CDR3 protein: CASSFRLTSRVSYEQYF; CDR3 DNA: TGTGCCAGCAGTTTCCGCCTCACTAGCCGGGTTTCCTACGAGCAGTACTTC
J gene: TRBJ1-2; V gene: TRBV9; clone size: -; D gene: -; CDR3 protein: CASSVGVGMGGYTF; CDR3 DNA: TGTGCCAGCAGCGTAGGGGTAGGGATGGGTGGCTACACCTTC
J gene: TRBJ1-6; V gene: TRBV6-1; clone size: many; D gene: -; CDR3 protein: CASSPRERGSPLHF; CDR3 DNA: TGTGCCAGCAGTCCCCGGGAACGGGGGTCACCCCTCCACTTT
J gene: TRBJ2-3; V gene: TRBV12-3/TRBV12-4; clone size: many; D gene: -; CDR3 protein: CASSLVVTGGTDTQYF; CDR3 DNA: TGTGCCAGCAGTTTAGTAGTTACCGGTGGCACAGATACGCAGTATTTT
J gene: TRBJ1-6; V gene: TRBV5-1; clone size: few; D gene: -; CDR3 protein: CASSLPRTNSPLHF; CDR3 DNA: TGCGCCAGCAGCTTACCGAGGACGAATTCACCCCTCCACTTT